This T cell receptor (beta chain) was documented in a study of blood T cell repertoires in COVID-19. Study details: The study drew acute and convalescent COVID-19 samples from the United States, Italy and Spain. Sample material is recorded as cDNA or gDNA derived from T cells, B-cell-depleted T cells, or PBMCs.

Regarding this clone: One end of the junction fails to match germline, which may point to a read error.

Per the study methods: From reference gene primer amplification, estimates of nucleated cell counts were derived. The protocol was immunoSEQ multiplex PCR, while the TCRdb copy is restricted to in-frame clones and leaves out a portion. That table furnishes V, J and clone size, whereas the DNA furnished D and trimming. The profile shows 88,000 or so clones, 75% to 90% of them singletons. Germline V gene data show CDR1 as LGHDT and CDR2 as YNNKEL (reference sequence). The CDR3 length is 16 residues. The chain employs TRBV3-1 (or the pseudogene TRBV3-2) and TRBJ2-1; 10 nucleotides align to TRBD1. The specimen sequenced was peripheral blood. The receptor was derived from a human donor in a cohort sampled during active COVID-19. CDR3 nucleotides: TGTGCCAGCAGCAAAGAAGGACAGGGGGGGTACAATGAGCAGTTCTTC. It codes for CASSKEGQGGYNEQFF.